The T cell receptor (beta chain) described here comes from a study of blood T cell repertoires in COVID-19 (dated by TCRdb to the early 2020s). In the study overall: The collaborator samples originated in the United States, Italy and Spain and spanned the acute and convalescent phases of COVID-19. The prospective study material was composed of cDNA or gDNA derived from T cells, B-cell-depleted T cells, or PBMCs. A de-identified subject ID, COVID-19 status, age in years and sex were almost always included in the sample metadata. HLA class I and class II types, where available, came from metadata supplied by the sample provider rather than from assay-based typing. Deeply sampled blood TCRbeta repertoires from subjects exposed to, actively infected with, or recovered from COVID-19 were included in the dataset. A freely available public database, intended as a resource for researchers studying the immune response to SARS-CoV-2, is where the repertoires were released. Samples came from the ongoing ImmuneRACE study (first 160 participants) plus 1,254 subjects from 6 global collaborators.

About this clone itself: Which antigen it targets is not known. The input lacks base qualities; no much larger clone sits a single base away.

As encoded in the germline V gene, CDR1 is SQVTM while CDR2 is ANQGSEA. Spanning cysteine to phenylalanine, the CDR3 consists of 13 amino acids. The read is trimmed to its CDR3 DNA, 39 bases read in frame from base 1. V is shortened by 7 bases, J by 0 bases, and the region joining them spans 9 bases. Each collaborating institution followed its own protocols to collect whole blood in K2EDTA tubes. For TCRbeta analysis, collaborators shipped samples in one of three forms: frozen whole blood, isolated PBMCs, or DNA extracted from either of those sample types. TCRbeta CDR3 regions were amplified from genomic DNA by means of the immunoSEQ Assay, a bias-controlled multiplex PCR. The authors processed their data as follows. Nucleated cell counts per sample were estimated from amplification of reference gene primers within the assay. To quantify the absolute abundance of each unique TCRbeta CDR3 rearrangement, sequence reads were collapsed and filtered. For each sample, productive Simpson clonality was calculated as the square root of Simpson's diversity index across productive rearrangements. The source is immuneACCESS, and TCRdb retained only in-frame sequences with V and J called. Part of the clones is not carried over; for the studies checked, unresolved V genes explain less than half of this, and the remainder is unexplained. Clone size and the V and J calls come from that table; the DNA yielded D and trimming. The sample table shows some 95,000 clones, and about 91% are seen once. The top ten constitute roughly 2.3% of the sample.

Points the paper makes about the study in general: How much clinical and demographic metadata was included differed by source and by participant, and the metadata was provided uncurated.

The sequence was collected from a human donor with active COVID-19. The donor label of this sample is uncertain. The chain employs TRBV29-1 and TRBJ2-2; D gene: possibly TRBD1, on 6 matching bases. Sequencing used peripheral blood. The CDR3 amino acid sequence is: CSARTANTGELFF. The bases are TGCAGCGCCCGGACAGCGAACACCGGGGAGCTGTTTTTT.